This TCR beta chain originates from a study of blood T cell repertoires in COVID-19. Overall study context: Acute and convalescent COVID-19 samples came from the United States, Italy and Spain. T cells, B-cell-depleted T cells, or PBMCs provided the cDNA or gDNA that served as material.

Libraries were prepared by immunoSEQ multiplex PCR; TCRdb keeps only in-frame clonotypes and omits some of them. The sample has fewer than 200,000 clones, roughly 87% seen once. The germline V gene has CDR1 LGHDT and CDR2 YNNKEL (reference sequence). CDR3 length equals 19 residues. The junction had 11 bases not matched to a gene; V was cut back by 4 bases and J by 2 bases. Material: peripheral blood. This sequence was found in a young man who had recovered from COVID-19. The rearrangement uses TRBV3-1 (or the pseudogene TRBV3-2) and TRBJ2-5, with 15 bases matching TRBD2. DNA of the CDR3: TGTGCCAGCAGCCCTCCCGGGACTAGCGGGAGGCGTCGGCAAGAGACCCAGTACTTC. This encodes CASSPPGTSGRRRQETQYF.